Below are 13 T cell receptor beta chains sequenced from a single sample in a study of T cell responses to AZD1222 COVID-19 vaccine. TCRdb's copy holds only in-frame clones and misses some; the assay was immunoSEQ multiplex PCR. The repertoire consists of about 150,000 clones, with around 90% occurring once and the leading ten covering about 4%. The material was peripheral blood, obtained 28 days after the second AZD1222 dose. These TCRs come from an adult who received the AZD1222 COVID-19 vaccine.

The CDR3 sequence is CAWRLRSFGGYTF. For the CDR3, the DNA is TGTGCCTGGAGACTTCGGAGTTTTGGTGGCTACACCTTC. This chain uses TRBV30 with TRBJ1-2, with unresolved D. Germline-derived CDR1 and CDR2 are GTSNPN and SVGIG (reference sequence). This CDR3 is built from 13 residues. V lost 3 bases to trimming and J lost 7 bases, with 15 bases between them. Together with reference TRBV30 and TRBJ1-2, the CDR3 gives the full variable domain: SQTIHQWPATLVQPVGSPLSLECTVEGTSNPNLYWYRQAAGRGLQLLFYSVGIGQISSEVPQNLSASRPQDRQFILSSKKLLLSDSGFYLCAWRLRSFGGYTFGSGTRLTVV.

The chain recombines TRBV5-6 with TRBJ1-4; D not certain. CDR3 size: 15 residues. V lost 4 bases and J 11 bases, leaving 21 bases between the germline ends. Germline V CDR1 and CDR2: SGHDT, YYEEEE. The CDR3 region has the DNA TGTGCCAGCAGCATATGGTACGATTGGACTGGGAAACTGTTTTTT. As protein: CASSIWYDWTGKLFF.

The chain joins TRBV7-9 to TRBJ1-1; TRBD1 matches at 7 bases. Germline-derived CDR1 and CDR2 are SEHNR and FQNEAQ (reference sequence). The CDR3 loop spans 13 amino acids. J gave up 5 bases and V 6 bases, and 6 bases lay outside the gene matches. CDR3 sequence: CASSSSGGTEAFF. The DNA for the CDR3 is TGTGCCAGCAGTTCGTCAGGGGGAACTGAAGCTTTCTTT.

The chain uses TRBV6-1 and TRBJ1-3; D is unresolved. This CDR3 has 13 residues. Deletions cut 2 bases from V and 3 bases from J, with 5 bases between. CDR1 is MNHNS and CDR2 is SASEGT in the germline V gene. The CDR3: CASSESDGNTIYF. Here the CDR3 DNA reads TGTGCCAGCAGTGAATCAGATGGAAACACCATATATTTT.

This chain links TRBV2 with TRBJ2-5; 13 bases align to TRBD2. Looked up from germline, CDR1 is SNHLY and CDR2 is FYNNEI. There are 15 residues in the CDR3. Trimming took 11 bases from V and 6 from J; bases not matched to a gene: 12. This chain's CDR3 is CAGSTSGGPMQTQYF. The DNA for the CDR3 is TGTGCCGGTTCGACTAGCGGGGGGCCGATGCAGACCCAGTACTTC.

J is TRBJ1-6 and V is TRBV5-5; D gene uncertain. Deletions cut 0 bases from V and 9 bases from J, with 10 bases between. Germline V lookup: CDR1 SGHKS, CDR2 YYEKEE (reference sequence). This CDR3 has 14 residues. Written as DNA, the CDR3 is TGTGCCAGCAGCTTGGGCGGTTTGGGTTCACCCCTCCACTTT. Translation gives CASSLGGLGSPLHF.

The CDR3 is CASSQDVSYNEQFF. For the CDR3, the DNA is TGTGCCAGCAGCCAAGACGTCTCCTACAATGAGCAGTTCTTC. The chain is built from TRBV3-1 (or the pseudogene TRBV3-2) and TRBJ2-1; D ambiguous. This CDR3 is built from 14 residues. The ends were cut back, 0 bases at V and 0 bases at J, with 3 bases in the middle. The germline V gene encodes CDR1 LGHDT and CDR2 YNNKEL (reference sequence).

In its sample, this clone was seen a few times. This sequence joins TRBV7-2 and TRBJ1-6, with D hard to call. This CDR3 has 13 amino acids. Between the trimmed V and J ends, which lost 1 base and 14 bases, there was a span of 12 bases. Looked up from germline, CDR1 is SGHTA and CDR2 is FQGNSA. The CDR3 here is CASSLEVSVALHF. The CDR3 region has the DNA TGTGCCAGCAGCTTAGAGGTCAGCGTGGCCCTCCACTTT.

The rearrangement links TRBV19 to TRBJ1-6; 9 bases are shared with TRBD1. The CDR3 extends over 16 amino acids. Germline trimming cut 4 bases from V and 7 bases from J; bases unmatched to any gene: 8. CDR1 LNHDA and CDR2 SQIVND come from the germline V gene (reference sequence). The CDR3 protein is CASSTGQGSYNSPLHF. CDR3 in DNA: TGTGCCAGTAGTACCGGACAGGGGAGTTACAATTCACCCCTCCACTTT. Supplemented by reference TRBV19 and TRBJ1-6, the full variable domain reads DGGITQSPKYLFRKEGQNVTLSCEQNLNHDAMYWYRQDPGQGLRLIYYSQIVNDFQKGDIAEGYSVSREKKESFPLTVTSAQKNPTAFYLCASSTGQGSYNSPLHFGNGTRLTVT.

This chain joins TRBV7-9 and TRBJ2-3, with 9 bases aligning to TRBD1. V lost 6 bases and J lost 4; bases outside the gene matches: 17. Germline V gives CDR1 SEHNR, CDR2 FQNEAQ (reference sequence). The CDR3 spans 18 residues. This chain's CDR3 is CASRARVRDRDLADTQYF. The DNA of the CDR3 is TGTGCCAGCAGAGCGCGAGTCCGGGACAGGGATCTGGCAGATACGCAGTATTTT. The whole variable domain, filled in from reference TRBV7-9 and TRBJ2-3, reads DTGVSQNPRHKITKRGQNVTFRCDPISEHNRLYWYRQTLGQGPEFLTYFQNEAQLEKSRLLSDRFSAERPKGSFSTLEIQRTEQGDSAMYLCASRARVRDRDLADTQYFGPGTRLTVL.

The chain is built from TRBV19 and TRBJ1-1, with no clear D. Germline assignment: CDR1 LNHDA and CDR2 SQIVND (reference sequence). The V end was cut by 3 bases, the J end by 5 bases, with 13 bases between. This CDR3 contains 14 residues. CDR3 region: CASSIFHGGTEAFF. CDR3 sequence (DNA): TGTGCCAGTAGTATCTTCCATGGTGGTACTGAAGCTTTCTTT.

V gene TRBV3-1 (or the pseudogene TRBV3-2) combines with J gene TRBJ1-2; D gene ambiguous. Germline V gives CDR1 LGHDT, CDR2 YNNKEL (reference sequence). This CDR3 is 14 amino acids long. V lost 4 bases, J lost 1 base, and 10 bases lay in between. CDR3 DNA: TGTGCCAGCAGCCCTACAGTGATTAACTATGGCTACACCTTC. It codes for CASSPTVINYGYTF.

The chain employs TRBV25-1 and TRBJ2-3; 9 bases line up with TRBD2. Germline trimming cut 7 bases from V and 4 bases from J; bases unmatched to any gene: 12. CDR1 is MGHDK, CDR2 SYGVNS, per germline. CDR3 length equals 16 residues. CDR3 sequence (DNA): TGTGCCAGCACCCCGGGTGGCGGGGGGGTGGCAGATACGCAGTATTTT. Translated, it gives CASTPGGGGVADTQYF. The complete variable domain, with remaining parts taken from reference TRBV25-1 and TRBJ2-3, reads EADIYQTPRYLVIGTGKKITLECSQTMGHDKMYWYQQDPGMELHLIHYSYGVNSTEKGDLSSESTVSRIRTEHFPLTLESARPSHTSQYLCASTPGGGGVADTQYFGPGTRLTVL.